What follows are 6 T cell receptor beta chains derived from one specimen sequenced in a study of cytomegalovirus exposure and HLA in healthy donors. In the PCR, 60 Vbeta and 13 Jbeta primers were used. Data came from immunoSEQ multiplex PCR; TCRdb stores just in-frame clones and leaves some out. There are about 130,000 clones in the sample; around 81% occur only once, and around 0.67% lies in the top ten. The sequencing sample was made of PBMCs. These receptors originate from a man between 18 and 35 years old in good health and CMV-seronegative.

This rearrangement joins TRBV7-2 to TRBJ1-5, with 8 bases fitting TRBD1. Germline-derived CDR1 and CDR2 are SGHTA and FQGNSA. Losses at the gene ends were 5 bases for V and 5 bases for J; bases not matched to a gene: 8. The CDR3 totals 15 residues. The CDR3 spells CASSRRQGADQPQHF. The CDR3 coding sequence is TGTGCCAGCAGCCGCCGGCAGGGGGCTGATCAGCCCCAGCATTTT.

This chain uses TRBV6-5 with TRBJ2-5; TRBD1 matches at 8 bases. The end of the DNA is better explained by TRBJ2-7, so the J call may be wrong. CDR3 length equals 14 residues. Germline loops: CDR1 MNHEY, CDR2 SVGAGI. CDR3 DNA sequence: TGTGCCAGCAGTCTGGACAGGGACTCCTACGAGCAGTACTTC. It translates to CASSLDRDSYEQYF.

This clone was seen only once. This rearrangement joins TRBV4-3 to TRBJ1-2; D unclear. This CDR3 contains 12 residues. V gave up 0 bases and J gave up 5 bases, with 4 bases separating them. CDR1 and CDR2 (germline): LGHNA, YSLEER. This CDR3 reads CASSQDNYGYTF. The DNA for the CDR3 is TGCGCCAGCAGCCAAGATAATTATGGCTACACCTTC.

This chain connects TRBV19 to TRBJ1-4; D is undetermined. The CDR3 extends over 16 amino acids. Per the germline V gene, CDR1 is LNHDA and CDR2 is SQIVND (reference sequence). Trimming took off 7 bases at V and 5 bases at J, with 20 bases between the two ends. The CDR3 DNA reads as TGTGCCAGTACGGCCCGAGGGCTCGGAAGAAATGAAAAACTGTTTTTT. Protein product: CASTARGLGRNEKLFF.

The chain carries TRBV18 and TRBJ1-1; D possibly corresponds to TRBD1 (5 bases). Trimming cost V 5 bases and J 8 bases, with 12 bases left between them. The germline V gene encodes CDR1 KGHSH and CDR2 LQKENI. This CDR3 has 12 residues. The DNA for the CDR3 is TGTGCCAGCTCAGTGGGGGGAAGGGAAGCTTTCTTT. Translating gives CASSVGGREAFF.

The CDR3 loop is CASSLGGAWYEQYF. The CDR3 DNA is TGTGCCAGCAGCTTGGGTGGAGCATGGTACGAGCAGTACTTC. The V call is TRBV5-6, the J call TRBJ2-7; D gene ambiguous. V lost 0 bases, J lost 4 bases, and 11 bases lay in between. The germline V gene has CDR1 SGHDT and CDR2 YYEEEE. The CDR3 consists of 14 residues.